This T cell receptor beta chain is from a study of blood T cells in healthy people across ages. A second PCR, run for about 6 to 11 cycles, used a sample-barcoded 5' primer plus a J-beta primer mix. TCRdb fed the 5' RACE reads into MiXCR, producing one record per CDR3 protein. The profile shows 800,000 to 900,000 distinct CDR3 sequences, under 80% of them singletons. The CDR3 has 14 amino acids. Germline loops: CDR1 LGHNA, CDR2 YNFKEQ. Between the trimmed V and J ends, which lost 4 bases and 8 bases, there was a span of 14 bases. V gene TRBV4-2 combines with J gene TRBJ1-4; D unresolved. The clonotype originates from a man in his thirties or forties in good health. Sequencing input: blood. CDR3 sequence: CASSRTRQREKLFF. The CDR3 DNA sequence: TGTGCCAGCAGCCGGACGAGGCAACGGGAAAAACTGTTTTTT.